This T cell receptor (beta chain) was retrieved from a study of shared clonotypes between healthy human individuals. Assay used: immunoSEQ multiplex PCR; TCRdb lists only in-frame clones, some missing. The sample includes around 580,000 clones, roughly 98% of them seen just once. Positive CCR7 selection of CD45RO-negative cells yielded the naive CD8 cells, and terminally differentiated effector memory CD45RA+ cells were excluded. Only Caucasian adults living in Nashville, Tennessee made up the donor group. Findings of the study overall: Larger estimated richness was generally recorded for naive subsets relative to memory subsets. Shared across several donors were 4% to 5% of the naive CD4 clonotypes.

To note about this clone: The antigen remains unidentified.

Deletions cut 3 bases from V and 3 bases from J, with 26 bases between. Germline V gene sequence: CDR1 SGHTA, CDR2 FQGNSA. This CDR3 has 19 residues. The receptor comes from a man aged 25 to 40 in good health. The chain couples TRBV7-2 to TRBJ1-2; D is possibly TRBD1 (6 bases). The sequencing sample was made of naive CD8+ T cells sorted from blood. CDR3 bases: TGTGCCAGCAGCTTCGCACCCGGTCAAAGGGGGGAGGTGGACTATGGCTACACCTTC. Its protein product is CASSFAPGQRGEVDYGYTF.